The 30 T cell receptor beta chains below come from one sample, sequenced in a study of post-analysis software for immune sequencing data. Unique molecular identifiers were carried by the TCR beta cDNA libraries. TCRdb processed the PCR reads anew with MiXCR; each CDR3 protein has one entry. The table lists some 450,000 distinct CDR3 sequences, over 35% of them singletons, with roughly an eighth in the top ten. Study-wide results and limits: TRBV5-6, TRBV5-1 and TRBV20-1 belonged to a set of five TRBV segments that were more frequent in patients than controls.

Their cognate antigens are unknown. The source material was blood. The receptors shown here come from a girl aged 5-17 years with multiple sclerosis.

This clonotype was picked up a small number of times. The V gene is TRBV20-1, the J gene TRBJ2-3, with 8 nucleotides matching TRBD2. The germline V gene has CDR1 DFQATT and CDR2 SNEGSKA (reference sequence). The CDR3 consists of 15 residues. J lost 4 bases, V lost 7 bases, and 13 bases had no gene match. The CDR3 loop is CSGREEPRVADTQYF. The CDR3, as DNA: TGCAGTGGGCGGGAGGAGCCGCGCGTAGCAGATACGCAGTATTTT.

The table lists this clonotype with many counts. The CDR3 region is CASSYTPMTVHQETQYF. The CDR3 nucleotides are TGCGCCAGCAGCTACACCCCTATGACAGTCCACCAAGAGACCCAGTACTTC. J is TRBJ2-5 and V is TRBV5-1; maybe TRBD1 (5 bases). Germline lookup yields CDR1 SGHRS and CDR2 YFSETQ. Trimming cost V 3 bases and J 0 bases, with 18 bases left between them. There are 17 residues in the CDR3.

Regarding this clonotype: Germline and junction disagree at one end, which may indicate a read error. This rearrangement joins TRBV20-1 to TRBJ2-7; D gene unclear. The CDR3 is 15 amino acids. The germline CDR1 and CDR2 sequences are DFQATT and SNEGSKA (reference sequence). The CDR3 bases are TGCAGTGCCCCCCCCCTACTCGATAGCTCCTATGAGCAGTACTTC. Translating gives CSAPPLLDSSYEQYF.

The chain employs TRBV13 and TRBJ2-4; possibly TRBD2 for D (6 bases). The J call could be wrong; TRBJ2-7 is a better fit for the DNA end. The CDR3 contains 13 residues. From germline, CDR1 is PRHDT and CDR2 FYEKMQ (reference sequence). The CDR3 DNA reads TGTGCCAGCAGCTTACGGACTATGGGCGAGCAGTACTTC. Translated: CASSLRTMGEQYF.

There are a few counts of this clonotype. The chain carries TRBV7-9 and TRBJ1-1, with D perhaps TRBD1 (6 bases). The V gene's germline CDR1 is SEHNR and CDR2 FQNEAQ (reference sequence). The CDR3 totals 13 residues. V lost 5 bases and J lost 6, with 13 bases in between. CDR3 loop: CASSHGGLPEAFF. CDR3 sequence (DNA): TGTGCCAGCAGCCACGGGGGGCTCCCTGAAGCTTTCTTT.

In its sample, this clonotype was seen once. This chain connects TRBV7-8 to TRBJ2-1; D gene unclear. CDR3 size: 13 residues. CDR1 SGHVS and CDR2 FQNEAQ come from the germline V gene. The V and J ends lost 3 bases and 6 bases respectively, with 9 bases between them. The CDR3 loop reads CASSFLAGNEQFF. DNA for the CDR3: TGTGCCAGCAGCTTCCTCGCAGGCAATGAGCAGTTCTTC.

The chain uses TRBV15 and TRBJ2-7, with unresolved D. Trimming stripped 0 bases from V and 3 bases from J, with 9 bases between. CDR1 and CDR2 from the germline V gene are LNHNV and YYDKDF (reference sequence). The CDR3 has 14 residues. The CDR3 sequence: CATSRDPTNYEQYF. The CDR3 DNA reads TGTGCCACCAGCAGAGACCCAACAAACTACGAGCAGTACTTC.

Concerning this clonotype: One base away lies a much larger clone, so this may be a sequencing read error. The chain carries TRBV6-1 and TRBJ2-6; D may be TRBD1 (5 bases). Germline V gives CDR1 MNHNS, CDR2 SASEGT. This CDR3 has 17 amino acids. Here the CDR3 reads CASSGAGSNSGANVPTF. The DNA of the CDR3 is TGTGCCAGCAGTGGAGCAGGGTCAAACTCTGGGGCCAACGTCCCGACTTTC.

This clonotype occurred a few times. This chain links TRBV4-3 with TRBJ1-2; possible D gene TRBD1, 6 bases. Germline CDR1 is LGHNA and CDR2 is YSLEER. This CDR3 spans 17 amino acids. V shed 0 bases and J shed 4 bases, with 18 bases lying between them. CDR3 sequence (DNA): TGCGCCAGCAGCCAAGAGGCGGGCAGGGGACCCCTCTATGGCTACACCTTC. Encoded protein: CASSQEAGRGPLYGYTF.

The table lists this clonotype with a count of one. The rearrangement links TRBV20-1 to TRBJ1-2; perhaps TRBD1 as D (5 bases). In germline, CDR1 is DFQATT, CDR2 SNEGSKA (reference sequence). The V and J ends lost 1 base and 6 bases respectively, with 15 bases between them. The CDR3 spans 14 residues. The CDR3 DNA sequence: TGCAGTGCTAGAGCAGCGGGGCTGTCCCATGGCTACACCTTC. It translates to CSARAAGLSHGYTF.

V is TRBV12-3 or TRBV12-4 and J is TRBJ1-5; 7 positions agree with TRBD1. The CDR3 is 14 residues long. Losses at the gene ends were 4 bases for V and 3 bases for J; bases not matched to a gene: 3. CDR3 nucleotide sequence: TGTGCCAGCAGTTCTACAGGGGTCAATCAGCCCCAGCATTTT. Its translation is CASSSTGVNQPQHF.

V and J are TRBV7-2 and TRBJ2-3; 10 bases are a match to TRBD1. Unmatched junction bases numbered 4, after V lost 4 bases and J lost 3 bases. This CDR3 spans 15 amino acids. Per germline, CDR1 SGHTA and CDR2 FQGNSA. CDR3 loop: CASSYDRGLTDTQYF. CDR3 in DNA: TGTGCCAGCAGCTATGACAGGGGGCTGACAGATACGCAGTATTTT.

V and J are TRBV27 and TRBJ2-7; D may match TRBD1 or TRBD2 (5 bases each). Deletions cut 9 bases from V and 7 bases from J, with 13 bases between. This CDR3 has 11 residues. Germline V lookup: CDR1 MNHEY, CDR2 SMNVEV (reference sequence). The CDR3, as DNA: TGTGCCAGTGGTTCATGGGGGGAGCAGTACTTC. Translating gives CASGSWGEQYF.

The chain links TRBV20-1 to TRBJ2-1, with 10 nucleotides matching TRBD2. The CDR3 covers 17 residues. The germline V gene encodes CDR1 DFQATT and CDR2 SNEGSKA (reference sequence). The J segment lost 3 bases and the V segment lost 4 bases, leaving 12 bases of the junction unmatched. CDR3 region: CSANNPRLAGNYNEQFF. DNA for the CDR3: TGCAGTGCTAACAATCCTCGACTAGCGGGTAACTACAATGAGCAGTTCTTC.

V usage is TRBV5-1 and J usage is TRBJ2-1; TRBD2 is a possible D gene (5 bases). The CDR3 is made up of 16 amino acids. CDR1 and CDR2 (germline): SGHRS, YFSETQ. The ends were cut back, 4 bases at V and 5 bases at J, with 19 bases in the middle. The CDR3 loop is CASSLSATSSHNEQFF. CDR3 DNA sequence: TGCGCCAGCAGCCTCTCGGCAACTAGTTCCCACAATGAGCAGTTCTTC. Combining the CDR3 with reference TRBV5-1 and TRBJ2-1 gives the whole variable domain KAGVTQTPRYLIKTRGQQVTLSCSPISGHRSVSWYQQTPGQGLQFLFEYFSETQRNKGNFPGRFSGRQFSNSRSEMNVSTLELGDSALYLCASSLSATSSHNEQFFGPGTRLTVL.

The chain's CDR3 is CASIQGGASGTEAFF. The DNA of the CDR3 is TGTGCCAGCATCCAGGGGGGGGCGAGCGGCACTGAAGCTTTCTTT. The chain joins TRBV28 to TRBJ1-1; TRBD1 aligns across 7 bases. J gave up 4 bases and V 7 bases, and 12 bases lay outside the gene matches. The CDR3 has 15 amino acids. The germline V gene encodes CDR1 MDHEN and CDR2 SYDVKM.

This clonotype has more than one count but fewer than ten. The rearrangement links TRBV5-1 to TRBJ2-1; tentative D call: TRBD2 (6 bases). The germline V gene encodes CDR1 SGHRS and CDR2 YFSETQ. V was cut by 1 base and J by 0 bases, with 14 bases left in between. This CDR3 has 17 amino acids. The CDR3 bases are TGCGCCAGCAGCTTGTTGAGCGGGCCGGACTCCTACAATGAGCAGTTCTTC. As protein: CASSLLSGPDSYNEQFF.

This clonotype has a handful of counts. The chain carries TRBV20-1 and TRBJ1-2, with TRBD1 matching 7 bases. CDR3 size: 13 residues. CDR1 DFQATT and CDR2 SNEGSKA come from the germline V gene (reference sequence). V lost 5 bases to trimming and J lost 8 bases; unmatched junction nucleotides: 11. CDR3 coding DNA: TGCAGTGCTGAAGCTGGGACAGCAGAAGGCTACACCTTC. Its protein is CSAEAGTAEGYTF.

In its sample, this clonotype was seen once. CDR3 DNA: TGCAGTGCTAGGGGTACAGGGGAGGGCAATCAGCCCCAGCATTTT. This translates into CSARGTGEGNQPQHF. The chain is built from TRBV20-1 and TRBJ1-5; 7 bases agree with TRBD1. This CDR3 has 15 amino acids. The germline gives CDR1 DFQATT, CDR2 SNEGSKA (reference sequence). V trimming: 3 bases; J trimming: 2 bases; junction bases outside the gene matches: 7.

The chain joins TRBV7-9 to TRBJ2-1; 8 positions agree with TRBD2. The CDR3 runs 14 residues. Trimming at V came to 4 bases and at J to 9 bases, leaving 8 bases not matched to a gene. Germline values: CDR1 SEHNR, CDR2 FQNEAQ (reference sequence). The CDR3 loop is CASSWRLANGEQFF. CDR3 sequence (DNA): TGTGCCAGCAGCTGGCGACTAGCGAATGGTGAGCAGTTCTTC.

This clonotype was detected a few times. V and J are TRBV5-1 and TRBJ2-7; D unresolved. The CDR3 is 14 amino acids. Germline-derived CDR1 and CDR2 are SGHRS and YFSETQ. V was shortened by 0 bases and J by 1 base, with 8 bases between the two germline ends. CDR3 sequence: CASSLDYTSYEQYF. In DNA, the CDR3 is TGCGCCAGCAGCTTGGATTACACATCCTACGAGCAGTACTTC.

V is TRBV20-1 and J is TRBJ2-7, with 10 bases identical to TRBD1. There are 15 residues in the CDR3. J was trimmed by 3 bases and V by 3 bases; bases with no gene match: 8. Germline V gene data show CDR1 as DFQATT and CDR2 as SNEGSKA (reference sequence). The CDR3 nucleotides read TGCAGTGCTAGTGGGGACAGGGGTAATAGCTACGAGCAGTACTTC. This translates into CSASGDRGNSYEQYF.

Of note for this clonotype: The junction departs from germline at one end; a sequencing error may be responsible. This chain connects TRBV7-7 to TRBJ2-1; TRBD2 agrees at 10 bases. This CDR3 contains 17 residues. Germline lookup yields CDR1 SSHAT and CDR2 FNYEAQ (reference sequence). The CDR3 DNA reads TGTGCTAGCAGCTTAATAGCGGCTAGCGGGAGCAACCAAAAGCAGTTCTTC. It encodes CASSLIAASGSNQKQFF.

V and J are TRBV5-1 and TRBJ2-3, with no clear D. Trimming removed 4 bases at V and 5 bases at J, with 17 bases between. The CDR3 runs 15 residues. CDR1 is SGHRS and CDR2 is YFSETQ in the germline V gene. DNA for the CDR3: TGCGCCAGCAGCGCAAGGATGCTCGCGGTAGATACGCAGTATTTT. Its translation: CASSARMLAVDTQYF.

The DNA for the CDR3 is TGTGCCAGCAGCGTAGCTTACAACAGGCGAGAGGAGCAGTACTTC. Its protein product is CASSVAYNRREEQYF. This chain uses TRBV9 with TRBJ2-7, with a tentative D call TRBD1 (5 bases). Germline lookup yields CDR1 SGDLS and CDR2 YYNGEE. This CDR3 is built from 15 residues. V lost 0 bases and J 7 bases, leaving 17 bases between the germline ends.

Only a few counts were recorded for this clonotype. V and J are TRBV29-1 and TRBJ1-4; D gene unclear. CDR3 length equals 14 residues. Trimming took off 3 bases at V and 7 bases at J, with 15 bases between the two ends. Looked up from germline, CDR1 is SQVTM and CDR2 is ANQGSEA. CDR3 in amino acids: CSVDLGIHSEKLFF. In nucleotides, the CDR3 is TGCAGCGTTGATCTGGGGATCCATTCTGAAAAACTGTTTTTT.

This clonotype was detected ten times or more. The rearrangement joins TRBV29-1 to TRBJ2-3; a weak D match, TRBD2 (6 bases). The germline gives CDR1 SQVTM, CDR2 ANQGSEA. CDR3 length: 13 residues. Trimming shortened V by 7 bases and J by 5 bases, and 16 bases separated the two germline ends. The CDR3 coding sequence is TGCAGCGGTTCTGGAGGGATCGGAGATACGCAGTATTTT. Protein: CSGSGGIGDTQYF.

This chain joins TRBV6-5 and TRBJ1-4; TRBD1 might be the D (5 bases). V lost 6 bases, J lost 0 bases, and 14 bases lay in between. The CDR3 loop spans 16 amino acids. Germline V gene data show CDR1 as MNHEY and CDR2 as SVGAGI. The CDR3 DNA reads as TGTGCCAGCAGAACCGGGGGACGTACAACTAATGAAAAACTGTTTTTT. This sequence encodes CASRTGGRTTNEKLFF.

This clonotype appeared a few times. This sequence joins TRBV15 and TRBJ2-7; tentative D call: TRBD2 (5 bases). Germline V gene data show CDR1 as LNHNV and CDR2 as YYDKDF (reference sequence). There are 17 residues in the CDR3. The V and J ends lost 2 bases and 2 bases respectively, with 19 bases between them. CDR3 DNA: TGTGCCACCAGCAGAAAAAGTCTAGCAGAATTCGCCTACGAGCAGTACTTC. Protein sequence: CATSRKSLAEFAYEQYF. Complete variable domain (other parts from reference TRBV15 and TRBJ2-7): DAMVIQNPRYQVTQFGKPVTLSCSQTLNHNVMYWYQQKSSQAPKLLFHYYDKDFNNEADTPDNFQSRRPNTSFCFLDIRSPGLGDTAMYLCATSRKSLAEFAYEQYFGPGTRLTVT.

The chain joins TRBV11-2 to TRBJ2-1; no reliable D call. The CDR3 is made up of 15 amino acids. With 5 bases removed from V and 3 bases from J, the gap between germline ends came to 14 bases. Per the germline V gene, CDR1 is SGHAT and CDR2 is FQNNGV. Here the CDR3 reads CASSPLVMYYNEQFF. CDR3 in DNA: TGTGCCAGCAGCCCTCTAGTGATGTACTACAATGAGCAGTTCTTC.